This TCR beta chain was recovered during a study of blood T cell repertoires in COVID-19. Study context: Researchers got acute and convalescent COVID-19 samples from the United States, Italy and Spain. The analysed material was cDNA or gDNA that came from T cells, B-cell-depleted T cells, or PBMCs.

This clone was found once. This CDR3 comprises 14 residues. The V end was cut by 4 bases, the J end by 3 bases, with 9 bases between. Germline assignment: CDR1 MGHRA and CDR2 YSYEKL. In the source study's methods: For nucleated cells, counts were estimated from reference gene primer amplification. TCRdb's copy holds only in-frame clones and misses some; the assay was immunoSEQ multiplex PCR. That table is the source of V, J and clone size, and D and trimming were worked out from the DNA. The data show hundreds of thousands of clones, about 85% seen once. The rearrangement joins TRBV4-1 to TRBJ2-2; possibly TRBD2 for D (5 bases). The sample comprised peripheral blood. This receptor was taken from a woman aged 18 to 35 who had recovered from COVID-19. DNA for the CDR3: TGCGCCAGCAGCCCCCGGCGGGACACCGGGGAGCTGTTTTTT. This sequence encodes CASSPRRDTGELFF.